This TCR beta chain appears in the sequencing data of a study of patients and donors after allogeneic stem cell transplantation. Using its own MiXCR run on the RT-PCR reads, TCRdb lists one record per CDR3 protein. The data hold 920,000 or so distinct CDR3 sequences, with approximately 18% observed a single time. The CDR3 extends over 13 amino acids. Germline CDR1 reads GTSNPN; CDR2 reads SVGIG (reference sequence). The V gene lost 0 bases and the J gene lost 3 bases, with 8 bases spanning the gap. The chain employs TRBV30 and TRBJ1-1, with TRBD1 as a possible D gene (6 bases). The receptor comes from a human donor who was either an allogeneic HSCT recipient or a stem cell or donor lymphocyte infusion donor (not recorded which). It is not recorded whose cells these are; they may come from a transplant donor. The specimen was blood, either unsorted or a sorted T cell fraction (not recorded which). In nucleotides, the CDR3 is TGTGCCTGGAGTGTAGGGGGGTACACTGAAGCTTTCTTT. Translation: CAWSVGGYTEAFF.